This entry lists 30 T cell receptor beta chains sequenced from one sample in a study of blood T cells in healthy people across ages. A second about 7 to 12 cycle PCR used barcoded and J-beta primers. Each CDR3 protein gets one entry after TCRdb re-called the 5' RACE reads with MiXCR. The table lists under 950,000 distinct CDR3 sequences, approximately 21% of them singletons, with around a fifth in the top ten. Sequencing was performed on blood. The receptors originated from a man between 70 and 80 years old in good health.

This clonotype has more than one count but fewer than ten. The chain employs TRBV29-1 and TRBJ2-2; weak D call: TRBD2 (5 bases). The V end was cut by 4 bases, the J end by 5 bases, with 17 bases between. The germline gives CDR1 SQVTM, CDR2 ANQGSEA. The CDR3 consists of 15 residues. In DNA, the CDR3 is TGCAGCGTTGTGAGGGTTTTAGATCCTACCGGGGAGCTGTTTTTT. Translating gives CSVVRVLDPTGELFF.

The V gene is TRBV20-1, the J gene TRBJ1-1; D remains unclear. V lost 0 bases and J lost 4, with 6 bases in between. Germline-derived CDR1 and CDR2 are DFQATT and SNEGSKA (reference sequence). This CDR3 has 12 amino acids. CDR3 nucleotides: TGCAGTGCTAGAGACAGTCTCACTGAAGCTTTCTTT. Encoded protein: CSARDSLTEAFF.

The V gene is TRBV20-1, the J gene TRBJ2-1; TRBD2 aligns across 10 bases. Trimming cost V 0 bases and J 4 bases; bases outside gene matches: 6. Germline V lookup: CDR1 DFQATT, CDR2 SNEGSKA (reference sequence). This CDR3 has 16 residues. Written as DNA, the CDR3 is TGCAGTGCTAGAGATTCAACTAGCGGGAAGTACAATGAGCAGTTCTTC. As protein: CSARDSTSGKYNEQFF.

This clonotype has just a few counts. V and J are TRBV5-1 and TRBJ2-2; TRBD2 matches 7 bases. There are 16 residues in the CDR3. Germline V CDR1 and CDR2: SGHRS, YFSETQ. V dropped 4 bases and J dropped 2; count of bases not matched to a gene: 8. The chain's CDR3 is CASSTAPGGNTGELFF. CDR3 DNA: TGCGCCAGCAGCACAGCCCCGGGGGGTAACACCGGGGAGCTGTTTTTT. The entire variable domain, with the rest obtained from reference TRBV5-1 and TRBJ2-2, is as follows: KAGVTQTPRYLIKTRGQQVTLSCSPISGHRSVSWYQQTPGQGLQFLFEYFSETQRNKGNFPGRFSGRQFSNSRSEMNVSTLELGDSALYLCASSTAPGGNTGELFFGEGSRLTVL.

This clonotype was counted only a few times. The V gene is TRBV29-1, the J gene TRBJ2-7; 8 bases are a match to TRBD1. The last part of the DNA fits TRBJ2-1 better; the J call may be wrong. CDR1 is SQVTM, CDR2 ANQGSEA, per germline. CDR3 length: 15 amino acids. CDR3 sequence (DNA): TGCAGCGTTGAAGGGGGGACAGGAGGGGGTGGTGAGCAGTTCTTC. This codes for CSVEGGTGGGGEQFF.

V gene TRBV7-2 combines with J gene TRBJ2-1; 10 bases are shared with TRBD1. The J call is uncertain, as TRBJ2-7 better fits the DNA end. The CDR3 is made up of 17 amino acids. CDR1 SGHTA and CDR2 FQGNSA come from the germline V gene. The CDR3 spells CASSSKDDRGRFYEQYF. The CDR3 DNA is TGTGCCAGCAGCTCTAAGGACGACAGGGGGCGTTTTTACGAGCAGTACTTC.

CDR3 sequence (DNA): TGTGCCAGCAGCAAGGGACAGTTAAACAATCAGCCCCAGCATTTT. Translating it yields CASSKGQLNNQPQHF. The genes are TRBV6-5 and TRBJ1-5, with TRBD1 identical over 7 bases. The CDR3 contains 15 residues. From germline, CDR1 is MNHEY and CDR2 SVGAGI. V was clipped by 6 bases and J by 3 bases; unmatched bases: 8.

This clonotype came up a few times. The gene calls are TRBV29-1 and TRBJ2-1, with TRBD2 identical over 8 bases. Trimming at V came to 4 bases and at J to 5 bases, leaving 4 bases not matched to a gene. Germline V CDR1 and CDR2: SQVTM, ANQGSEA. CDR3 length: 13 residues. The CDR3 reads CSVGGGLNNEQFF. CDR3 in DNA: TGCAGCGTTGGCGGGGGGCTAAACAATGAGCAGTTCTTC.

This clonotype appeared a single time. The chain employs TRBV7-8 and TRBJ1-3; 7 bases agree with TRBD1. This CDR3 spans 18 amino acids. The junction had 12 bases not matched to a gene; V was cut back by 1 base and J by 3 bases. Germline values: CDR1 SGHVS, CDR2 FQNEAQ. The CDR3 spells CASSLVAGGAWLGNTIYF. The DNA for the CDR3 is TGTGCCAGCAGCTTAGTGGCAGGGGGAGCCTGGCTTGGAAACACCATATATTTT.

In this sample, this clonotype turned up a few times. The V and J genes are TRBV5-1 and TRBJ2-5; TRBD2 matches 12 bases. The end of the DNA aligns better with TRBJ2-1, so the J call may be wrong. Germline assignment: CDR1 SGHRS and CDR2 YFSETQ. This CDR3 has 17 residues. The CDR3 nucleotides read TGCGCCAGCAGCTTGGCTCCCGCTAGCGGGAGGGTAAATGAGCAGTTCTTC. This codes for CASSLAPASGRVNEQFF.

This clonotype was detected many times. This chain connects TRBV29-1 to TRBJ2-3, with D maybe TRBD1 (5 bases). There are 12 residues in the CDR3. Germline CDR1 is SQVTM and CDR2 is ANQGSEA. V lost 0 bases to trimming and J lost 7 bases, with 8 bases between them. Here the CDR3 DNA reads TGCAGCGTTGAAGATCAGGGAAATACGCAGTATTTT. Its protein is CSVEDQGNTQYF.

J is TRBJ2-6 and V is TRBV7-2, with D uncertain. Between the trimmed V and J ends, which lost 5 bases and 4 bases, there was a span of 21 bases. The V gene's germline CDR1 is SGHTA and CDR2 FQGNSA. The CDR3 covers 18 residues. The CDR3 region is CASSLKQISQSGANVLTF. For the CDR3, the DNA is TGTGCCAGCAGCCTGAAACAGATTAGTCAGTCAGGGGCCAACGTCCTGACTTTC.

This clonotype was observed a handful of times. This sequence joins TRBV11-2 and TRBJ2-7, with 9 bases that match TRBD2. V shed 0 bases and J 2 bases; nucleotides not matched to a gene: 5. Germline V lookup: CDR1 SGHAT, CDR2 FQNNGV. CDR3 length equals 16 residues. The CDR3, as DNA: TGTGCCAGCAGCTTAGAGATCTCTAGCGGGGCCTACGAGCAGTACTTC. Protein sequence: CASSLEISSGAYEQYF.

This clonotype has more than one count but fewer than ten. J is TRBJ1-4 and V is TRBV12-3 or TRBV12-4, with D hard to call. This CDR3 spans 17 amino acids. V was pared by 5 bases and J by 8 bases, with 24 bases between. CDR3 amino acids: CASSAWTISVNGEKLFF. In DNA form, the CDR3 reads TGTGCCAGCAGTGCCTGGACCATCTCGGTAAATGGGGAAAAACTGTTTTTT.

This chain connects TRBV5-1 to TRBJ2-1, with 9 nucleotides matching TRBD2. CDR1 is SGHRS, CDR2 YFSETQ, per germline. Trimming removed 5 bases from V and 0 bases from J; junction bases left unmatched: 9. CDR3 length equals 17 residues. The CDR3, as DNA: TGCGCCAGCAGTTCTCAACCTAGCGGGACCTCCTACAATGAGCAGTTCTTC. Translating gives CASSSQPSGTSYNEQFF.

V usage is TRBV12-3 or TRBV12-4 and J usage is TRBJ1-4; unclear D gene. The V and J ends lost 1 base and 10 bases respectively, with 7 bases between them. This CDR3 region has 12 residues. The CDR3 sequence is CASSLGQRKLFF. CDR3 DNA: TGTGCCAGCAGTTTAGGGCAAAGAAAACTGTTTTTT.

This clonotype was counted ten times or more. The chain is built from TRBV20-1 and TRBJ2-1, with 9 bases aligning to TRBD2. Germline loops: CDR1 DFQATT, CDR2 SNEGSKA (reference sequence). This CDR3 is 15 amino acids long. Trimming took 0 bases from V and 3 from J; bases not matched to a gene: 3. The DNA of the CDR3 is TGCAGTGCTAGAGATTGGCGGGGGGGCTACAATGAGCAGTTCTTC. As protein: CSARDWRGGYNEQFF.

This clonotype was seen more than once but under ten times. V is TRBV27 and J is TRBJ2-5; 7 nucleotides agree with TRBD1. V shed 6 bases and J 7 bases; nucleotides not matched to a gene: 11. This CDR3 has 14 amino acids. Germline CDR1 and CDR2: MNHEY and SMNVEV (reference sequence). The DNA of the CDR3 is TGTGCCAGCAGCCTGACAGGGCCCCACGGGACCCAGTACTTC. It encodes CASSLTGPHGTQYF.

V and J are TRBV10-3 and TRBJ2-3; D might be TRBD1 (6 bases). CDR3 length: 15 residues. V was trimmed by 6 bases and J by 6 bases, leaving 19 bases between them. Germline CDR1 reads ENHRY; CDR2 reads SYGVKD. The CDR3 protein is CAISAGTRGADTQYF. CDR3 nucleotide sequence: TGTGCCATCAGCGCCGGGACAAGGGGCGCTGATACGCAGTATTTT.

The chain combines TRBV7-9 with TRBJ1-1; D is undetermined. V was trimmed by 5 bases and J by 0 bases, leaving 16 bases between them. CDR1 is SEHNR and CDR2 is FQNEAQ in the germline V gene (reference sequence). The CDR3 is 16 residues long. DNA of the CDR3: TGTGCCAGCAGCCCAAGATGGGCGGGGATGAACACTGAAGCTTTCTTT. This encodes CASSPRWAGMNTEAFF.

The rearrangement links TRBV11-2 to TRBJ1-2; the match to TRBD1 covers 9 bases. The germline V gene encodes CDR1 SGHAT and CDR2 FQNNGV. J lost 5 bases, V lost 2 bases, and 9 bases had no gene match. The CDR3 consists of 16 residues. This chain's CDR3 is CASSLMEQGALYGYTF. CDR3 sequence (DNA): TGTGCCAGCAGCTTAATGGAACAGGGGGCATTGTATGGCTACACCTTC.

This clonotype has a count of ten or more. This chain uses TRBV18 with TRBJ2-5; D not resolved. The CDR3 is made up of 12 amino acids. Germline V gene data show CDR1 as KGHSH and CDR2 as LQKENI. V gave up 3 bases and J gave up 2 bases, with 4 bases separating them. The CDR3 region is CASSPLQETQYF. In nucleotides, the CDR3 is TGTGCCAGCTCACCGTTGCAAGAGACCCAGTACTTC.

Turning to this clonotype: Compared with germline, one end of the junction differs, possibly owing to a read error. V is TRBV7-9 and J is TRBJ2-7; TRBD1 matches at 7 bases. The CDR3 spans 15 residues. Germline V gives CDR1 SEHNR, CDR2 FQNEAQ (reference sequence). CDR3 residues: CASSHKGALSYEQCF. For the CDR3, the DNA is TGTGCCAGCAGTCATAAGGGGGCCCTCTCCTACGAGCAGTGCTTC.

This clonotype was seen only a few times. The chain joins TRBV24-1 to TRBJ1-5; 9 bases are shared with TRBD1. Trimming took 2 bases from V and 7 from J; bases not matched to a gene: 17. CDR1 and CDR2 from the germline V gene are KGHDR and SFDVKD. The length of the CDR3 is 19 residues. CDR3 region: CATSDCVKRDRVGKQPQHF. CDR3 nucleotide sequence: TGTGCCACCAGTGATTGCGTCAAACGGGACAGGGTTGGTAAGCAGCCCCAGCATTTT.

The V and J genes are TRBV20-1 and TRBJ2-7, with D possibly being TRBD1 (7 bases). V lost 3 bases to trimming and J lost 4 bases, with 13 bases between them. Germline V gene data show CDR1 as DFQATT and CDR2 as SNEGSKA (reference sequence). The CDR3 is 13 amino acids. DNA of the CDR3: TGCAGTGCTAGCAGGGGGGCCGGGTACGAGCAGTACTTC. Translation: CSASRGAGYEQYF.

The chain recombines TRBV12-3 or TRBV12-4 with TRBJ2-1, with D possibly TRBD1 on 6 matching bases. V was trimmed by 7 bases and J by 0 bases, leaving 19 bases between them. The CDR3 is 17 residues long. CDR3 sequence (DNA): TGTGCCAGCATCCACGAGGGGGTTCGGAGCTCCTACAATGAGCAGTTCTTC. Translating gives CASIHEGVRSSYNEQFF.

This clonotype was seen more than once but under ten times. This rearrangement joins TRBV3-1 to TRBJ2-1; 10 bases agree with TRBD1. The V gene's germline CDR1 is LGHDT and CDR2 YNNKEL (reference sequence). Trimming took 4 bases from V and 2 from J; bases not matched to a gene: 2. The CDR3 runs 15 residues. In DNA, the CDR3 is TGTGCCAGCAGCCGGGGACAGGGGACCTACAATGAGCAGTTCTTC. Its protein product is CASSRGQGTYNEQFF.

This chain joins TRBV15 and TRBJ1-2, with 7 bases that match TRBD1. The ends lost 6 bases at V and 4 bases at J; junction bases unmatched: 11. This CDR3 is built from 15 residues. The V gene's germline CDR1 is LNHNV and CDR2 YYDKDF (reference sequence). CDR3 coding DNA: TGTGCCACCAGTCCCGATCCGGGACAGTCCTATGGCTACACCTTC. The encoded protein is CATSPDPGQSYGYTF. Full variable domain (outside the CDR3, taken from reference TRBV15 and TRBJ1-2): DAMVIQNPRYQVTQFGKPVTLSCSQTLNHNVMYWYQQKSSQAPKLLFHYYDKDFNNEADTPDNFQSRRPNTSFCFLDIRSPGLGDTAMYLCATSPDPGQSYGYTFGSGTRLTVV.

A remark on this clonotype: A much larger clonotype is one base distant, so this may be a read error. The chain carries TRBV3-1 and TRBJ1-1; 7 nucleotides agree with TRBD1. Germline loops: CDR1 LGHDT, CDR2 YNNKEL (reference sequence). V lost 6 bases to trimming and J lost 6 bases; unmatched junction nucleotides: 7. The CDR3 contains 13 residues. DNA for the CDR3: TGTGCCAGCAGTTTGACAGGGTACCCTGAAGCTTTCTTT. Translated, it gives CASSLTGYPEAFF. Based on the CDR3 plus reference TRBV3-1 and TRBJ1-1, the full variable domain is DTAVSQTPKYLVTQMGNDKSIKCEQNLGHDTMYWYKQDSKKFLKIMFSYNNKELIINETVPNRFSPKSPDKAHLNLHINSLELGDSAVYFCASSLTGYPEAFFGQGTRLTVV.

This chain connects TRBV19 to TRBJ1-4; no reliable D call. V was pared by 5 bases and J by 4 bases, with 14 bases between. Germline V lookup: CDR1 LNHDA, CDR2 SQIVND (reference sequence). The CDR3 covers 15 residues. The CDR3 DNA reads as TGTGCCAGTAGTTTTAATCAGGCGATTAATGAAAAACTGTTTTTT. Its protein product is CASSFNQAINEKLFF.